The rows below give T cell receptor beta chains drawn from one sample of a study of cytomegalovirus exposure and HLA in healthy donors. Sequencing used immunoSEQ multiplex PCR; TCRdb keeps in-frame clones, though not all of them. The table for this sample gives roughly 120,000 clones. Sequencing was carried out using PBMCs. The receptor set was obtained from a man aged 40-50 years in good health and CMV-seronegative. CDR3s include the opening cysteine and the closing phenylalanine or tryptophan. A D gene is named only where the DNA matches it firmly.

v_call	j_call	d_call	cdr3_nt	cdr3_aa
TRBV5-6	TRBJ2-2	TRBD2	TGTGCCAGCAGCTTGGATATATTTGGGCTAGCGGGAAACACCGGGGAGCTGTTTTTT	CASSLDIFGLAGNTGELFF
TRBV10-3	TRBJ1-3	.	TGTGCCGTAAAGGGAGCTGGAAACACCATATATTTT	CAVKGAGNTIYF
TRBV11-2	TRBJ2-1	TRBD2	TGTGCCAGCAGCTTGGGGAGACTCGGGACTAGCGGCTACAATGAGCAGTTCTTC	CASSLGRLGTSGYNEQFF
TRBV5-1	TRBJ2-5	.	TGCGCCAGCAGCACCCTGACAGCCGGAGAGACCCAGTACTTC	CASSTLTAGETQYF
TRBV5-1	TRBJ2-5	.	TGCGCCAGCTCCCGGTTTCAAGAGACCCAGTACTTC	CASSRFQETQYF
TRBV7-6	TRBJ2-7	.	TGTGCCAGCAGCTTCGCGTCGATTAGAGGGTATTCCTACGAGCAGTACTTC	CASSFASIRGYSYEQYF
TRBV18	TRBJ2-7	TRBD1	TGTGCCAGCTCCTGGGACAGGGGAAGCTACGAGCAGTACTTC	CASSWDRGSYEQYF
TRBV5-6	TRBJ2-3	.	TGTGCCAGCAGCCTCACAGATACGCAGTATTTT	CASSLTDTQYF
TRBV19	TRBJ2-7	TRBD1	TGTGCCAGTAGTCTAGACCCCGGGACAGGGGGCGGCGAGCAGTACTTC	CASSLDPGTGGGEQYF
TRBV5-8	TRBJ2-2	TRBD2	TGTGCCAGCAGCTGGACTAGCACGAGCTACGGGGAGCTGTTTTTT	CASSWTSTSYGELFF
TRBV7-3	TRBJ2-3	.	TGTGCCAGCAGCCTGAACGTACAGGGCACAGATACGCAGTATTTT	CASSLNVQGTDTQYF
TRBV15	TRBJ1-4	.	TGTGCCACCAGCAGAGACAGACAACAGGGACCAAATGAAAAACTGTTTTTT	CATSRDRQQGPNEKLFF
TRBV6-1	TRBJ2-1	TRBD2	TGTGCCAGCTTAAGCGGGACTAGCGGCTACAATGAGCAGTTCTTC	CASLSGTSGYNEQFF
TRBV11-2	TRBJ2-2	TRBD1	TGTGCCAGCAGCATAAGACAGGGCGGCACCGGGGAGCTGTTTTTT	CASSIRQGGTGELFF
TRBV28	TRBJ2-2	.	TGTGCCAGCAGGGGTAGCGGGAACACCGGGGAGCTGTTTTTT	CASRGSGNTGELFF
TRBV11-3	TRBJ2-5	.	TGTGCCAGCAGCCGACCCAGGGGCGGGAGAGAGACCCAGTACTTC	CASSRPRGGRETQYF
TRBV29-1	TRBJ2-7	.	TGCAGCGCAGCCTTCACAGGAGACTCCTACGAGCAGTACTTC	CSAAFTGDSYEQYF
TRBV10-2	TRBJ2-7	TRBD2	TGCGCCAGCAGTGAGTCTGAGGGTTGGACTAGCGGGCGGGCCTACGAGCAGTACTTC	CASSESEGWTSGRAYEQYF
TRBV18	TRBJ1-5	TRBD1	TGTGCCAGCTCTTCGCAGGGGACAGGGACGGGTCAGCCCCAGCATTTT	CASSSQGTGTGQPQHF
TRBV11-2	TRBJ2-6	.	TGTGCCAGCAGCCTAGGGCCAACTGGGGCCAACGTCCTGACTTTC	CASSLGPTGANVLTF
TRBV5-4	TRBJ1-2	TRBD1	TGTGCCAGCAGTCGCGACAGGGCCTATGGCTACACCTTC	CASSRDRAYGYTF
TRBV7-8	TRBJ2-1	TRBD2	TGTGCCAGCAGCAGAGACCTAGCGGGAGCATACAATGAGCAGTTCTTC	CASSRDLAGAYNEQFF
TRBV7-6	TRBJ1-1	.	TGTGCCAGCAGCTTAGCCCGGTATAACACTGAAGCTTTCTTT	CASSLARYNTEAFF
TRBV7-3	TRBJ2-5	.	TGTGCCAGCAGCCCCGGACTGGCATTAGAGACCCAGTACTTC	CASSPGLALETQYF
TRBV10-3	TRBJ2-3	.	TGTGCCATCAGTGCGGCAGATACGCAGTATTTT	CAISAADTQYF
TRBV7-2	TRBJ2-4	.	TGTGCCAGCAGCTACTCGACAGGCCTAGCCAAAAACATTCAGTACTTC	CASSYSTGLAKNIQYF
TRBV11-2	TRBJ1-2	.	TGTGCCAGCAGCTTCGGGGTGGTGAGTGGCTACACCTTC	CASSFGVVSGYTF
TRBV10-3	TRBJ2-3	.	TGTGCCATCAGGGACACAGGCGGTACAGATACGCAGTATTTT	CAIRDTGGTDTQYF
TRBV6-5	TRBJ2-1	TRBD2	TGTGCCAGCAGCTCCGGGACTAGGTCTCTGTATGAGCAGTTCTTC	CASSSGTRSLYEQFF
TRBV5-4	TRBJ1-2	.	TGTGCCAGCAGCTTGGCCGGGACAAACTGCCATGGCTACACCTTC	CASSLAGTNCHGYTF
TRBV29-1	TRBJ2-1	.	TGCAGCGTGGCTCTCGGGGTTGGCGATGAGCAGTTCTTC	CSVALGVGDEQFF
TRBV7-9	TRBJ2-4	TRBD1	TGTGCCAGCAGGCCAAACAGGGGACCAGTCAAAAACATTCAGTACTTC	CASRPNRGPVKNIQYF
TRBV2	TRBJ2-3	.	TGTGCCAGCACCGGGTGGGGAGCAGATACGCAGTATTTT	CASTGWGADTQYF
TRBV2	TRBJ1-1	TRBD1	TGTGCCAGCGGACCAAGACAGGGGCTCAACACTGAAGCTTTCTTT	CASGPRQGLNTEAFF
TRBV30	TRBJ2-7	.	TGTGCCTGGAGTAGACAGGGATTTCGGGAGGAGCAGTACTTC	CAWSRQGFREEQYF
TRBV10-2	TRBJ1-2	TRBD1	TGCGCCAGCAGGGGACAGACGGAAACAAACTATGGCTACACCTTC	CASRGQTETNYGYTF
TRBV4-1	TRBJ2-3	TRBD2	TGCGCCAGCAGCCAAGAAGTTGGACTAGCGGGTTCTAGCACAGATACGCAGTATTTT	CASSQEVGLAGSSTDTQYF
TRBV18	TRBJ2-2	.	TGTGCCAGCTCACCAGCCGGTTCCGGGGGCACCGGGGAGCTGTTTTTT	CASSPAGSGGTGELFF
TRBV5-8	TRBJ1-4	.	TGTGCCAGCGGTCAACAGGGAGTAGCTGAAAAACTGTTTTTT	CASGQQGVAEKLFF
TRBV28	TRBJ1-5	TRBD1	TGTGCCAGCAGGAGTGACAGGGGGTATTATAGCAATCAGCCCCAGCATTTT	CASRSDRGYYSNQPQHF